One and the same sample provided the 29 T cell receptor beta chains below, sequenced in a study of identical twins. From the 5' RACE reads, TCRdb called clonotypes with MiXCR, one entry per CDR3 protein. The data show fewer than 350,000 distinct CDR3 sequences, with roughly 8.6% seen just once and roughly 2% held by the top ten. The data were also submitted as part of a second study, on yellow fever vaccine responses in identical twins.

Sequencing input: memory (CD45RO+) T cells sorted from blood. These receptors came from a woman aged 18 to 35 in good health.

This clonotype was counted at least ten times. The V gene is TRBV9, the J gene TRBJ1-5; TRBD1 agrees at 9 bases. V lost 4 bases and J lost 0; bases outside the gene matches: 5. Germline V gives CDR1 SGDLS, CDR2 YYNGEE. The CDR3 length is 16 residues. As DNA, the CDR3 is TGTGCCAGCAGCCCGGGACAGGGAGGTAGCAATCAGCCCCAGCATTTT. Protein sequence: CASSPGQGGSNQPQHF.

This chain links TRBV7-2 with TRBJ1-1; 7 nucleotides match TRBD1. Germline V CDR1 and CDR2: SGHTA, FQGNSA. The V and J ends lost 1 base and 6 bases, in that order; junction bases with no gene match: 8. This CDR3 has 15 residues. The CDR3 sequence: CASSLGRQGVAEAFF. The DNA of the CDR3 is TGTGCCAGCAGCTTAGGCCGGCAGGGGGTGGCTGAAGCTTTCTTT.

This clonotype was picked up many times. The CDR3 here is CASSLLAGGPGEQFF. CDR3 DNA sequence: TGTGCCAGCAGTCTCCTAGCGGGAGGGCCCGGTGAGCAGTTCTTC. This chain joins TRBV6-4 and TRBJ2-1; 12 positions match TRBD2. This CDR3 has 15 amino acids. Trimming removed 5 bases from V and 9 bases from J; junction bases left unmatched: 8. The germline gives CDR1 MRHNA, CDR2 SNTAGT.

This CDR3 reads CASSSGPLNSNQPQHF. As DNA, the CDR3 is TGTGCCAGCAGCTCCGGGCCCCTTAATAGCAATCAGCCCCAGCATTTT. This chain connects TRBV7-8 to TRBJ1-5, with unresolved D. Trimming removed 4 bases from V and 0 bases from J, with 13 bases in between. The CDR3 covers 16 residues. Looked up from germline, CDR1 is SGHVS and CDR2 is FQNEAQ.

This clonotype was detected many times. V and J are TRBV7-8 and TRBJ1-6; 7 positions agree with TRBD1. In germline, CDR1 is SGHVS, CDR2 FQNEAQ. Trimming at V came to 5 bases and at J to 7 bases, leaving 8 bases not matched to a gene. This CDR3 spans 15 amino acids. In DNA, the CDR3 is TGTGCCAGCAGCGCGGCCGGGACAGTAAATTCACCCCTCCACTTT. Translating it yields CASSAAGTVNSPLHF.

This clonotype has a handful of counts. V is TRBV6-2 or TRBV6-3 and J is TRBJ1-2, with D unclear. Trimming removed 5 bases from V and 4 bases from J, with 17 bases in between. The germline V gene has CDR1 MNHEY and CDR2 SVGEGT. This CDR3 has 15 residues. CDR3 in amino acids: CASSDPQILIYGYTF. The CDR3 DNA reads as TGTGCCAGCAGTGACCCACAGATCTTAATCTATGGCTACACCTTC.

This clonotype was detected many times. The chain uses TRBV20-1 and TRBJ1-2, with TRBD1 matching 8 bases. The germline CDR1 and CDR2 sequences are DFQATT and SNEGSKA (reference sequence). This CDR3 spans 15 amino acids. With V trimmed by 2 bases and J by 7 bases, 12 bases remained unmatched. Written as DNA, the CDR3 is TGCAGTGCTAGACGGGAAACCGGACAGGGTGGTGGCTACACCTTC. Translating it yields CSARRETGQGGGYTF.

The chain recombines TRBV12-3 or TRBV12-4 with TRBJ2-2; the D gene is possibly TRBD2 (6 bases). This CDR3 is 15 amino acids long. Trimming shortened V by 3 bases and J by 8 bases, and 16 bases separated the two germline ends. The CDR3 sequence is CASSLTRHFRGELFF. DNA of the CDR3: TGTGCCAGCAGTTTGACTAGACACTTTAGAGGGGAGCTGTTTTTT.

The sample holds many counts of this clonotype. This rearrangement joins TRBV20-1 to TRBJ2-1; no reliable D call. There are 10 residues in the CDR3. CDR1 is DFQATT, CDR2 SNEGSKA, per germline (reference sequence). Written as DNA, the CDR3 is TGCAGAACTGATGGAGATGAGCAGTTCTTC. It encodes CRTDGDEQFF.

This chain uses TRBV14 with TRBJ2-5; 13 bases are shared with TRBD2. There are 16 residues in the CDR3. CDR1 SGHDN and CDR2 FVKESK come from the germline V gene. Trimming cost V 4 bases and J 5 bases; bases outside gene matches: 7. The CDR3 spells CASSPAGLAGRETQYF. The CDR3 DNA sequence: TGTGCCAGCAGCCCCGCGGGACTAGCGGGGAGGGAGACCCAGTACTTC.

This clonotype was recorded a few times. V and J are TRBV9 and TRBJ1-1; D not resolved. The CDR3 loop spans 15 amino acids. Germline CDR1 reads SGDLS; CDR2 reads YYNGEE. The V gene lost 4 bases and the J gene lost 0 bases, with 13 bases spanning the gap. CDR3 coding DNA: TGTGCCAGCAGCCCGCCGGGGAACATGAACACTGAAGCTTTCTTT. Its translation is CASSPPGNMNTEAFF. The whole variable domain, filled in from reference TRBV9 and TRBJ1-1, reads DSGVTQTPKHLITATGQRVTLRCSPRSGDLSVYWYQQSLDQGLQFLIQYYNGEERAKGNILERFSAQQFPDLHSELNLSSLELGDSALYFCASSPPGNMNTEAFFGQGTRLTVV.

This clonotype has only a few counts. V is TRBV18 and J is TRBJ2-2, with 7 bases identical to TRBD2. Trimming took 3 bases from V and 4 from J; bases not matched to a gene: 11. CDR1 and CDR2 (germline): KGHSH, LQKENI. The CDR3 sequence is 17 residues long. The CDR3 DNA follows: TGTGCCAGCTCACCTCGGACTAGAGATTTACTCACCGGGGAGCTGTTTTTT. Residues: CASSPRTRDLLTGELFF. Combining the CDR3 with reference TRBV18 and TRBJ2-2 gives the whole variable domain NAGVMQNPRHLVRRRGQEARLRCSPMKGHSHVYWYRQLPEEGLKFMVYLQKENIIDESGMPKERFSAEFPKEGPSILRIQQVVRGDSAAYFCASSPRTRDLLTGELFFGEGSRLTVL.

The chain recombines TRBV19 with TRBJ2-1; D call uncertain. This CDR3 has 15 amino acids. V lost 6 bases, J lost 0 bases, and 12 bases lay in between. Germline CDR1 LNHDA, CDR2 SQIVND (reference sequence). The CDR3 nucleotides are TGTGCCAGTAGCACGACTTCCGCCTCCTACAATGAGCAGTTCTTC. Residues: CASSTTSASYNEQFF.

V and J are TRBV6-1 and TRBJ1-1; D is undetermined. V was pared by 1 base and J by 4 bases, with 13 bases between. The CDR3 sequence is 15 residues long. Looked up from germline, CDR1 is MNHNS and CDR2 is SASEGT. The CDR3 DNA follows: TGTGCCAGCAGTGAAGATCGGGGATCGAGCACTGAAGCTTTCTTT. Translation gives CASSEDRGSSTEAFF.

The chain has TRBV27 and TRBJ2-1, with 8 bases that match TRBD2. The CDR3 runs 14 residues. In germline, CDR1 is MNHEY, CDR2 SMNVEV (reference sequence). J gave up 8 bases and V 7 bases, and 10 bases lay outside the gene matches. DNA of the CDR3: TGTGCCAGCAACGGCGGGAGGCCACAGGATGAGCAGTTCTTC. Its translation is CASNGGRPQDEQFF.

In this sample, this clonotype turned up many times. The rearrangement links TRBV6-1 to TRBJ1-1, with D perhaps TRBD1 (6 bases). Germline V CDR1 and CDR2: MNHNS, SASEGT. This CDR3 is 13 amino acids long. Trimming left V 8 bases short and J 4 bases short, with 14 bases between. The CDR3 here is CASYRVTLTEAFF. The CDR3, as DNA: TGTGCCAGCTACAGGGTCACCCTCACTGAAGCTTTCTTT.

This clonotype was counted a few times. The chain is built from TRBV29-1 and TRBJ2-2; 7 positions match TRBD1. The CDR3 spans 13 residues. The V gene end was trimmed by 4 bases and the J gene end by 5 bases; junction bases not matched to a gene: 4. Germline V CDR1 and CDR2: SQVTM, ANQGSEA. For the CDR3, the DNA is TGCAGCGTTGGACAGGGTCTAACCGGGGAGCTGTTTTTT. As protein: CSVGQGLTGELFF.

This clonotype was seen a handful of times. This chain joins TRBV18 and TRBJ1-4, with D hard to call. CDR3 length: 14 amino acids. The V gene's germline CDR1 is KGHSH and CDR2 LQKENI. V lost 4 bases to trimming and J lost 5 bases, with 11 bases between them. CDR3 protein: CASSQTGQNEKLFF. The CDR3 nucleotides read TGTGCCAGCTCACAGACCGGCCAAAATGAAAAACTGTTTTTT.

This clonotype showed up many times. The gene calls are TRBV6-1 and TRBJ2-1, with D possibly being TRBD1 (6 bases). The germline gives CDR1 MNHNS, CDR2 SASEGT. The CDR3 is made up of 15 amino acids. Trimming removed 5 bases from V and 6 bases from J, with 17 bases in between. The CDR3 nucleotides are TGTGCCAGCAGTCTGATTGAGGACAGTTCCAATGAGCAGTTCTTC. As protein: CASSLIEDSSNEQFF.

The chain uses TRBV28 and TRBJ2-5; 7 positions agree with TRBD2. V lost 4 bases and J lost 5; bases outside the gene matches: 7. The length of the CDR3 is 14 residues. Germline V lookup: CDR1 MDHEN, CDR2 SYDVKM. Here the CDR3 DNA reads TGTGCCAGCAGTTCTGGGGGGGGTGGGGAGACCCAGTACTTC. Its protein product is CASSSGGGGETQYF.

This clonotype was seen just once. The chain recombines TRBV18 with TRBJ2-1; D may correspond to TRBD1 or TRBD2 (5 bases each). CDR3 size: 15 residues. V was trimmed by 1 base and J by 6 bases, leaving 13 bases between them. Germline-derived CDR1 and CDR2 are KGHSH and LQKENI. CDR3 nucleotides: TGTGCCAGCTCACCACTCGAGGGGATAGGCAATGAGCAGTTCTTC. Translated, it gives CASSPLEGIGNEQFF.

The chain has TRBV7-7 and TRBJ2-1; 7 bases align to TRBD2. Losses at the gene ends were 1 base for V and 5 bases for J; bases not matched to a gene: 2. The CDR3 spans 14 residues. The V gene's germline CDR1 is SSHAT and CDR2 FNYEAQ (reference sequence). This CDR3 is CASSLGLADNEQFF. The CDR3 nucleotides are TGTGCCAGCAGCTTAGGACTAGCAGACAATGAGCAGTTCTTC.

The sample holds many counts of this clonotype. This chain connects TRBV29-1 to TRBJ2-3; TRBD2 aligns across 9 bases. Germline assignment: CDR1 SQVTM and CDR2 ANQGSEA. This CDR3 spans 14 amino acids. Trimming removed 4 bases from V and 4 bases from J; junction bases left unmatched: 6. This CDR3 is CSVAARGGSDTQYF. For the CDR3, the DNA is TGCAGCGTTGCGGCGCGGGGGGGCTCAGATACGCAGTATTTT.

This clonotype has just a few counts. The V and J genes are TRBV20-1 and TRBJ2-3, with D possibly being TRBD2 (7 bases). Trimming pared 0 bases from V and 5 bases from J, leaving 18 bases between. This CDR3 has 16 amino acids. Germline V gene sequence: CDR1 DFQATT, CDR2 SNEGSKA (reference sequence). CDR3 loop: CSARDILAGAGDTQYF. The CDR3 nucleotides read TGCAGTGCTAGAGACATACTGGCGGGGGCGGGAGATACGCAGTATTTT.

J is TRBJ2-1 and V is TRBV5-4; TRBD2 aligns across 8 bases. V gave up 3 bases and J gave up 6 bases; unmatched junction bases: 5. The length of the CDR3 is 14 residues. Germline values: CDR1 SGHNT, CDR2 YYREEE (reference sequence). The CDR3 reads CASSWAGTSNEQFF. CDR3 DNA sequence: TGTGCCAGCAGCTGGGCCGGGACTAGCAATGAGCAGTTCTTC.

V is TRBV15 and J is TRBJ1-1, with a weak D call TRBD1 (6 bases). CDR1 is LNHNV, CDR2 YYDKDF, per germline (reference sequence). The V end was cut by 1 base, the J end by 1 base, with 10 bases between. The CDR3 totals 15 residues. CDR3 nucleotide sequence: TGTGCCACCAGCAGAGCTGACAGGAGGAACACTGAAGCTTTCTTT. It encodes CATSRADRRNTEAFF.

This chain joins TRBV7-8 and TRBJ2-1; TRBD1 is a possible D gene (7 bases). The CDR3 contains 15 residues. Germline-derived CDR1 and CDR2 are SGHVS and FQNEAQ. The V end was cut by 5 bases, the J end by 5 bases, with 16 bases between. CDR3 loop: CASSPRGRGDNEQFF. For the CDR3, the DNA is TGTGCCAGCAGCCCCCGTGGCAGGGGGGACAATGAGCAGTTCTTC.

This chain links TRBV6-1 with TRBJ1-3, with D maybe TRBD1 (6 bases). The CDR3 consists of 15 residues. Deletions cut 5 bases from V and 2 bases from J, with 13 bases between. The germline V gene encodes CDR1 MNHNS and CDR2 SASEGT. The CDR3 sequence is CASSPGQTTGNTIYF. The CDR3 coding sequence is TGTGCCAGCAGTCCTGGACAGACTACTGGAAACACCATATATTTT.

This clonotype was seen at least ten times. The rearrangement uses TRBV11-2 and TRBJ1-2, with a possible D match to TRBD1 (5 bases). V dropped 2 bases and J dropped 5 bases, with 9 bases sitting between them. The CDR3 spans 13 residues. Germline-derived CDR1 and CDR2 are SGHAT and FQNNGV. The CDR3 DNA is TGTGCCAGCAGCTTACCAGGGATGTATGGCTACACCTTC. It specifies CASSLPGMYGYTF. Filled out from reference TRBV11-2 and TRBJ1-2, the complete variable domain reads EAGVAQSPRYKIIEKRQSVAFWCNPISGHATLYWYQQILGQGPKLLIQFQNNGVVDDSQLPKDRFSAERLKGVDSTLKIQPAKLEDSAVYLCASSLPGMYGYTFGSGTRLTVV.